A single sample gave rise to the 17 T cell receptor beta chains below, sequenced in a study of T cells in Graves' hyperthyroidism and ophthalmopathy. TCR beta CDR3 region amplification was performed from RNA transcripts. The TCR CDR3 first-round RT-PCR relied on the HTBI primer set. TCRdb reprocessed the multiplex PCR reads with MiXCR, giving one entry per CDR3 protein. The profile shows under 800,000 distinct CDR3 sequences, approximately 15% of them singletons. Source material: blood. These receptor sequences come from a woman aged 18-30 years with Graves' hyperthyroidism.

The table lists this clonotype with many counts. The chain combines TRBV7-2 with TRBJ1-2; maybe TRBD1 (5 bases). The CDR3 is made up of 14 amino acids. Germline CDR1 is SGHTA and CDR2 is FQGNSA. V lost 1 base to trimming and J lost 6 bases, with 12 bases between them. This chain's CDR3 is CASSLGPVGHGYTF. For the CDR3, the DNA is TGTGCCAGCAGCTTAGGTCCGGTGGGGCATGGCTACACCTTC.

Concerning this clonotype: The CDR3 does not end in the conserved phenylalanine or tryptophan, so this is likely a read error. The chain combines TRBV18 with TRBJ2-5, with D perhaps TRBD2 (6 bases). From germline, CDR1 is KGHSH and CDR2 LQKENI. The V end lost 6 bases, the J end lost 7 bases, and 21 bases lay between the germline ends. The CDR3 consists of 15 residues. CDR3 DNA: TGTGCCAGCTCGCCAGCGGAGGGTTTCCAGGGGACCCAGTACCTC. Translating gives CASSPAEGFQGTQYL.

In its sample, this clonotype was seen once. This chain connects TRBV2 to TRBJ2-4; TRBD2 aligns across 9 bases. The CDR3 runs to 16 residues. Per the germline V gene, CDR1 is SNHLY and CDR2 is FYNNEI. The ends lost 7 bases at V and 9 bases at J; junction bases unmatched: 16. The CDR3 is CASNGAAGGRYTIQYF. The CDR3, as DNA: TGTGCCAGCAATGGTGCGGCGGGAGGGCGCTATACCATTCAGTACTTC.

On this clonotype itself: The junction and the germline gene differ at one end; a read error may be behind it. As DNA, the CDR3 is TGCGCCAGCAGCTTCCTTTTTTCCGGACCTGGGGCCAACGTCCTGATTTTC. Its protein product is CASSFLFSGPGANVLIF. V usage is TRBV4-1 and J usage is TRBJ2-6; D is perhaps TRBD1 (5 bases). CDR3 length: 17 amino acids. CDR1 MGHRA and CDR2 YSYEKL come from the germline V gene.

This clonotype was found many times. The rearrangement joins TRBV20-1 to TRBJ2-7, with unresolved D. The CDR3 runs 14 residues. Germline V lookup: CDR1 DFQATT, CDR2 SNEGSKA (reference sequence). V was cut by 2 bases and J by 0 bases, with 11 bases left in between. CDR3 amino acids: CSARNKESSYEQYF. In nucleotides, the CDR3 is TGCAGTGCTAGAAACAAGGAAAGCTCCTACGAGCAGTACTTC.

In its sample, this clonotype was seen once. A much larger clone differs from this one at a single base, so this may be a read error. This sequence joins TRBV5-5 and TRBJ2-1; D may be TRBD2 (5 bases). The germline CDR1 and CDR2 sequences are SGHKS and YYEKEE (reference sequence). Trimming removed 3 bases at V and 10 bases at J, with 17 bases between. The CDR3 extends over 14 amino acids. CDR3 DNA sequence: TGTGCCAGCAGCTCCTGGGAAGAGGGCTTGGAGCAGTTCTTC. It is translated as CASSSWEEGLEQFF.

The chain uses TRBV3-1 and TRBJ2-1; 7 bases are shared with TRBD2. CDR3 size: 13 residues. Germline lookup yields CDR1 LGHDT and CDR2 YNNKEL (reference sequence). V lost 1 base to trimming and J lost 10 bases; unmatched junction nucleotides: 4. The CDR3 nucleotides are TGTGCCAGCAGCCAAGGGGTCGGGGGGGAGCAGTTCTTC. Residues: CASSQGVGGEQFF.

In this sample, this clonotype turned up many times. V is TRBV7-2 and J is TRBJ1-2; D gene ambiguous. In germline, CDR1 is SGHTA, CDR2 FQGNSA. V lost 1 base, J lost 2 bases, and 11 bases lay in between. The CDR3 is 15 amino acids. CDR3 sequence: CASSLDGLLNYGYTF. For the CDR3, the DNA is TGTGCCAGCAGCTTAGACGGCCTACTAAACTATGGCTACACCTTC.

This clonotype was detected many times. This chain joins TRBV7-2 and TRBJ1-4; D is unclear. This CDR3 is 14 amino acids long. Trimming took off 0 bases at V and 8 bases at J, with 10 bases between the two ends. Germline CDR1 SGHTA, CDR2 FQGNSA. The CDR3: CASSLAGRREKLFF. For the CDR3, the DNA is TGTGCCAGCAGCTTAGCAGGGCGTAGGGAAAAACTGTTTTTT.

This clonotype was seen repeatedly, ten times or more. The chain uses TRBV10-3 and TRBJ2-5, with D possibly matching TRBD1 (6 bases). V was cut by 0 bases and J by 2 bases, with 10 bases left in between. The length of the CDR3 is 15 residues. Germline-derived CDR1 and CDR2 are ENHRY and SYGVKD. The CDR3 protein is CAISESNREQETQYF. In DNA, the CDR3 is TGTGCCATCAGTGAGTCAAACAGGGAACAAGAGACCCAGTACTTC.

This clonotype was detected ten times or more. CDR3: CASSFGTEGYEQYF. The CDR3 DNA follows: TGTGCCAGCAGTTTTGGGACAGAGGGGTACGAGCAGTACTTC. The V call is TRBV27, the J call TRBJ2-7, with TRBD1 matching 7 bases. After removal of 3 bases from V and 4 bases from J, the junction contained 6 bases not matched to a gene. From germline, CDR1 is MNHEY and CDR2 SMNVEV (reference sequence). The CDR3 consists of 14 residues.

This clonotype was detected many times. The chain recombines TRBV7-8 with TRBJ1-4; tentative D call: TRBD1 (5 bases). This CDR3 contains 16 residues. V was clipped by 4 bases and J by 3 bases, with 15 bases between them. From germline, CDR1 is SGHVS and CDR2 FQNEAQ. CDR3 in amino acids: CASSSRRWGSNEKLFF. The CDR3 DNA is TGTGCCAGCAGCTCCCGACGGTGGGGGTCTAATGAAAAACTGTTTTTT.

The table lists this clonotype with many counts. This rearrangement joins TRBV20-1 to TRBJ1-2; TRBD1 matches at 7 bases. The CDR3 totals 12 residues. Germline CDR1 is DFQATT and CDR2 is SNEGSKA (reference sequence). The ends lost 6 bases at V and 2 bases at J; junction bases unmatched: 3. The CDR3 sequence is CSAPTGNYGYTF. DNA for the CDR3: TGCAGTGCGCCGACAGGGAACTATGGCTACACCTTC.

This clonotype has ten or more counts. The CDR3 DNA is TGTGCCAGCAGTGAAAGGCCAGGACAGGGCTACGAGCAGTACTTC. It translates to CASSERPGQGYEQYF. The V gene is TRBV6-1, the J gene TRBJ2-7, with 8 bases fitting TRBD1. Germline V CDR1 and CDR2: MNHNS, SASEGT. With V trimmed by 2 bases and J by 3 bases, 6 bases remained unmatched. This CDR3 contains 15 residues.

The table lists this clonotype with a few counts. This sequence joins TRBV15 and TRBJ2-2; 7 bases agree with TRBD1. Germline CDR1 reads LNHNV; CDR2 reads YYDKDF (reference sequence). V shed 4 bases, J shed 13 bases, and the junction held 9 bases outside the gene matches. This CDR3 comprises 13 residues. CDR3 nucleotide sequence: TGTGCCACCAGCATCCCCTCCGGGACAGCGCTGTTTTTT. It codes for CATSIPSGTALFF.

CDR3: CASSQDQRGTNTGELFF. DNA for the CDR3: TGCGCCAGCAGCCAAGATCAGCGGGGGACGAACACCGGGGAGCTGTTTTTT. The gene calls are TRBV4-1 and TRBJ2-2, with TRBD2 matching 8 bases. Germline V gene sequence: CDR1 MGHRA, CDR2 YSYEKL. The CDR3 spans 17 residues. J lost 0 bases, V lost 0 bases, and 3 bases had no gene match.

This clonotype has a handful of counts. This chain links TRBV4-2 with TRBJ2-1, with D perhaps being TRBD1 or TRBD2 (6 bases each). V was cut by 8 bases and J by 6 bases, with 14 bases left in between. The CDR3 runs to 13 residues. Germline V gene sequence: CDR1 LGHNA, CDR2 YNFKEQ. CDR3 region: CASEKEGGNEQFF. The CDR3 bases are TGTGCCAGCGAAAAAGAGGGGGGCAATGAGCAGTTCTTC.